One and the same sample provided the 27 T cell receptor beta chains below, sequenced in a study of response to subunit inactivated influenza vaccine. TCRdb re-called the RT-PCR reads with MiXCR, one entry per CDR3 protein. The data contain roughly 650,000 distinct CDR3 sequences, 12% to 15% of them singletons. The sequencing used PBMCs from blood, collected less than 15 days before vaccination. The receptors shown here come from a man between 45 and 60 years old who received an inactivated influenza vaccine.

V is TRBV14 and J is TRBJ2-7; 11 nucleotides match TRBD2. The CDR3 contains 15 residues. Germline V gene data show CDR1 as SGHDN and CDR2 as FVKESK. Losses at the gene ends were 4 bases for V and 5 bases for J; bases not matched to a gene: 7. The CDR3 region has the DNA TGTGCCAGCAGCCCCTGGCTAGCGGGAGGCCACGAGCAGTACTTC. Translating gives CASSPWLAGGHEQYF.

The chain employs TRBV27 and TRBJ2-7; 8 bases are shared with TRBD2. Germline CDR1 reads MNHEY; CDR2 reads SMNVEV (reference sequence). The CDR3 runs to 15 residues. Trimming at V came to 1 base and at J to 4 bases, leaving 6 bases not matched to a gene. CDR3 protein: CASSLFFAGGYEQYF. The DNA for the CDR3 is TGTGCCAGCAGTTTATTTTTCGCGGGAGGATACGAGCAGTACTTC.

Only a few counts were recorded for this clonotype. The rearrangement uses TRBV4-3 and TRBJ2-5; D unclear. Germline V lookup: CDR1 LGHNA, CDR2 YSLEER. V lost 3 bases to trimming and J lost 1 base, with 15 bases between them. The CDR3 is 16 residues long. CDR3 residues: CASSQTLVGSQETQYF. For the CDR3, the DNA is TGCGCCAGCAGCCAGACCTTGGTGGGTTCCCAAGAGACCCAGTACTTC.

The chain combines TRBV5-1 with TRBJ2-2; D is uncertain. With 0 bases removed from V and 9 bases from J, the gap between germline ends came to 15 bases. The germline V gene has CDR1 SGHRS and CDR2 YFSETQ. This CDR3 is 15 amino acids long. CDR3 sequence (DNA): TGCGCCAGCAGCTTGGGCTCACGAACTCACCGGGAGCTGTTTTTT. This encodes CASSLGSRTHRELFF.

In its sample, this clonotype was seen a few times. The chain joins TRBV4-1 to TRBJ2-2, with D unclear. Germline values: CDR1 MGHRA, CDR2 YSYEKL. There are 16 residues in the CDR3. Trimming shortened V by 6 bases and J by 7 bases, and 21 bases separated the two germline ends. CDR3 bases: TGCGCCAGCAGGCGCGCTGACACTTCCCAAGGCGGGGAGCTGTTTTTT. This encodes CASRRADTSQGGELFF.

The genes are TRBV20-1 and TRBJ1-1; D not resolved. The V and J ends lost 6 bases and 4 bases respectively, with 18 bases between them. The CDR3 spans 14 residues. Germline loops: CDR1 DFQATT, CDR2 SNEGSKA (reference sequence). In nucleotides, the CDR3 is TGCAGTGCGCGGGTCCTCCGAGGGATCACTGAAGCTTTCTTT. Translating gives CSARVLRGITEAFF.

This clonotype was observed a handful of times. The chain recombines TRBV9 with TRBJ2-1, with 10 positions matching TRBD2. The CDR3 consists of 15 residues. Per the germline V gene, CDR1 is SGDLS and CDR2 is YYNGEE. The V segment lost 3 bases and the J segment 7 bases; nucleotides outside the gene matches: 7. The CDR3 region has the DNA TGTGCCAGCAGCGGATCCAGCGGGAGGGTTAATGAGCAGTTCTTC. It encodes CASSGSSGRVNEQFF.

V is TRBV9 and J is TRBJ2-5, with 7 bases matching TRBD1. V dropped 0 bases and J dropped 5; count of bases not matched to a gene: 4. Germline V CDR1 and CDR2: SGDLS, YYNGEE. The CDR3 has 14 amino acids. The CDR3 DNA sequence: TGTGCCAGCAGCGTAGACAGGGGTAGCGAGACCCAGTACTTC. This gives the protein CASSVDRGSETQYF.

V gene TRBV15 combines with J gene TRBJ2-1; 9 positions agree with TRBD1. The CDR3 is made up of 16 amino acids. Germline trimming cut 5 bases from V and 5 bases from J; bases unmatched to any gene: 10. From germline, CDR1 is LNHNV and CDR2 YYDKDF (reference sequence). CDR3 amino acids: CATSPETGGGNNEQFF. The CDR3 nucleotides are TGTGCCACCAGCCCAGAGACAGGGGGTGGGAACAATGAGCAGTTCTTC.

The sample holds a few counts of this clonotype. The rearrangement links TRBV7-2 to TRBJ2-1; no clear D. This CDR3 is 12 amino acids long. V was clipped by 4 bases and J by 10 bases, with 11 bases between them. Germline V gene sequence: CDR1 SGHTA, CDR2 FQGNSA. This CDR3 is CASSYLGTEQFF. The CDR3 DNA sequence: TGTGCCAGCAGCTACCTCGGTACGGAGCAGTTCTTC.

The CDR3, as DNA: TGCGCCAGCAGCCCTGGGGGAACCCTGAGCACAGATACGCAGTATTTT. It specifies CASSPGGTLSTDTQYF. The chain employs TRBV5-1 and TRBJ2-3; D may correspond to TRBD1 or TRBD2 (5 bases each). The CDR3 consists of 16 residues. From germline, CDR1 is SGHRS and CDR2 YFSETQ. V shed 4 bases and J shed 0 bases, with 15 bases lying between them.

In DNA form, the CDR3 reads TGTGCCAGCAGTTTGGGGACAGGAATAGCCAAAAACATTCAGTACTTC. Translating gives CASSLGTGIAKNIQYF. The chain uses TRBV12-3 or TRBV12-4 and TRBJ2-4; 8 positions match TRBD1. There are 16 residues in the CDR3. V lost 3 bases to trimming and J lost 0 bases; unmatched junction nucleotides: 4.

V gene TRBV7-2 combines with J gene TRBJ1-5; the D is unclear. CDR3 length: 15 amino acids. Germline lookup yields CDR1 SGHTA and CDR2 FQGNSA. With 2 bases removed from V and 4 bases from J, the gap between germline ends came to 12 bases. CDR3 amino acids: CASSLYSGPNQPQHF. CDR3 sequence (DNA): TGTGCCAGCAGCTTATATTCGGGTCCTAATCAGCCCCAGCATTTT.

This chain uses TRBV11-2 with TRBJ1-5; D is uncertain. The germline V gene has CDR1 SGHAT and CDR2 FQNNGV. The CDR3 is 13 residues long. V lost 2 bases and J lost 5, with 7 bases in between. CDR3 loop: CASSLSIYQPQHF. The CDR3 nucleotides read TGTGCCAGCAGCTTAAGCATTTATCAGCCCCAGCATTTT.

Regarding this clonotype: This may arise from a read error, as a much more abundant clone is one base away. The rearrangement joins TRBV12-3 or TRBV12-4 to TRBJ2-2; TRBD2 aligns across 8 bases. The V gene end was trimmed by 0 bases and the J gene end by 7 bases; junction bases not matched to a gene: 10. The CDR3 sequence is 17 residues long. The CDR3 sequence: CASSLAGRGGQIGELFF. DNA of the CDR3: TGTGCCAGCAGTTTAGCAGGACGGGGGGGGCAAATCGGGGAGCTGTTTTTT.

This clonotype was seen more than once but under ten times. J is TRBJ2-3 and V is TRBV20-1; D unclear. CDR1 and CDR2 (germline): DFQATT, SNEGSKA (reference sequence). This CDR3 has 12 residues. With 6 bases removed from V and 6 bases from J, the gap between germline ends came to 13 bases. For the CDR3, the DNA is TGCAGTGCCCCACCCCTTGGTGATACGCAGTATTTT. This translates into CSAPPLGDTQYF.

This clonotype came up a few times. This chain links TRBV7-2 with TRBJ2-7; D perhaps matches TRBD1 (6 bases). Trimming took 4 bases from V and 7 from J, leaving 17 bases between them. The CDR3 sequence is 14 residues long. The V gene's germline CDR1 is SGHTA and CDR2 FQGNSA. The CDR3 DNA sequence: TGTGCCAGCAGCTCTCCTTACAGGGTATGGGAGCAGTACTTC. This sequence encodes CASSSPYRVWEQYF.

This clonotype was counted only a few times. The V and J genes are TRBV3-1 and TRBJ2-1, with TRBD2 as a possible D gene (6 bases). The germline V and J ends were trimmed by 4 bases and 2 bases, with 12 bases remaining between them. This CDR3 has 15 residues. Germline V gene sequence: CDR1 LGHDT, CDR2 YNNKEL (reference sequence). CDR3 sequence reads: CASSPNSGAYNEQFF. In DNA, the CDR3 is TGTGCCAGCAGCCCTAATAGCGGAGCCTACAATGAGCAGTTCTTC.

The J gene is TRBJ2-6, the V gene TRBV7-9; tentative D call: TRBD2 (5 bases). Germline values: CDR1 SEHNR, CDR2 FQNEAQ (reference sequence). V dropped 11 bases and J dropped 0 bases, with 17 bases sitting between them. The CDR3 is 16 amino acids. This chain's CDR3 is CAPETTRSSGANVLTF. For the CDR3, the DNA is TGTGCCCCCGAGACTACCAGGAGCTCTGGGGCCAACGTCCTGACTTTC.

This clonotype was found a few times. DNA for the CDR3: TGCGCCAGCAGCTTGGAACTAGCGGGTTGGCTTAATGAGCAGTTCTTC. Its translation: CASSLELAGWLNEQFF. The J gene is TRBJ2-1, the V gene TRBV5-1; 9 positions agree with TRBD2. The germline CDR1 and CDR2 sequences are SGHRS and YFSETQ. This CDR3 comprises 16 residues. V shed 0 bases and J 7 bases; nucleotides not matched to a gene: 8.

This sequence joins TRBV6-5 and TRBJ2-7; TRBD2 matches 7 bases. Germline CDR1 and CDR2: MNHEY and SVGAGI. This CDR3 is 14 amino acids long. V gave up 2 bases and J gave up 4 bases; unmatched junction bases: 5. CDR3 sequence reads: CASSYQSGVYEQYF. CDR3 DNA: TGTGCCAGCAGTTACCAGAGCGGGGTTTACGAGCAGTACTTC.

This clonotype was seen at least ten times. The genes are TRBV5-1 and TRBJ1-5; D call uncertain. V dropped 2 bases and J dropped 4 bases, with 10 bases sitting between them. Germline lookup yields CDR1 SGHRS and CDR2 YFSETQ. The CDR3 has 14 residues. The CDR3 loop reads CASSFGAGNQPQHF. CDR3 DNA sequence: TGCGCCAGCAGCTTTGGTGCAGGAAATCAGCCCCAGCATTTT.

The CDR3 nucleotides read TGTGCCAGCAGCCAAAGGGTTTCTAGCCTGAACACCGGGGAGCTGTTTTTT. Translating gives CASSQRVSSLNTGELFF. V gene TRBV3-1 combines with J gene TRBJ2-2; weak D call: TRBD2 (5 bases). Germline CDR1 reads LGHDT; CDR2 reads YNNKEL (reference sequence). The V end was cut by 2 bases, the J end by 1 base, with 14 bases between. The CDR3 has 17 amino acids.

This clonotype was observed a handful of times. The V and J genes are TRBV6-2 or TRBV6-3 and TRBJ1-1; TRBD1 is a possible D gene (6 bases). V lost 4 bases to trimming and J lost 0 bases, with 15 bases between them. Germline CDR1 and CDR2: MNHEY and SVGEGT. The CDR3 contains 16 residues. The CDR3 spells CASSLKIRGMNTEAFF. CDR3 coding DNA: TGTGCCAGCAGTTTGAAGATCAGGGGTATGAACACTGAAGCTTTCTTT.

The CDR3: CASTPGQGGNEQFF. DNA of the CDR3: TGTGCCAGCACCCCGGGACAGGGGGGGAATGAGCAGTTCTTC. This chain links TRBV12-3 or TRBV12-4 with TRBJ2-1, with 11 positions matching TRBD1. This CDR3 spans 14 amino acids. Trimming at V came to 7 bases and at J to 7 bases, leaving 6 bases not matched to a gene.

This clonotype was found many times. The V call is TRBV10-3, the J call TRBJ1-1; no firm D call. Trimming took 6 bases from V and 3 from J, leaving 8 bases between them. Germline loops: CDR1 ENHRY, CDR2 SYGVKD. The CDR3 runs 12 residues. CDR3 region: CAIRGRDTEAFF. In DNA, the CDR3 is TGTGCCATCAGGGGGAGGGACACTGAAGCTTTCTTT.

This clonotype was counted many times. The V call is TRBV12-3 or TRBV12-4, the J call TRBJ1-1, with 9 bases aligning to TRBD1. V shed 5 bases and J 3 bases; nucleotides not matched to a gene: 1. This CDR3 contains 13 residues. The CDR3 nucleotides are TGTGCCAGCAGTCGACAGGGGGACACTGAAGCTTTCTTT. As protein: CASSRQGDTEAFF.